A single sample gave rise to the 32 T cell receptor beta chains below, sequenced in a study of cytomegalovirus exposure and HLA in healthy donors. Primers for the PCR totalled 60 Vbeta and 13 Jbeta. Libraries were prepared by immunoSEQ multiplex PCR; TCRdb keeps only in-frame clonotypes and omits some of them. The data show about 180,000 clones, around 81% seen once. The sample consisted of PBMCs. Receptors originate from a man between 40 and 49 years old in good health and CMV-seronegative.

V is TRBV7-2 and J is TRBJ1-6; D is possibly TRBD1 (6 bases). Germline CDR1 and CDR2: SGHTA and FQGNSA. The CDR3 is made up of 17 amino acids. Trimming removed 0 bases at V and 2 bases at J, with 11 bases between. The CDR3 reads CASSLAQGMTYNSPLHF. The DNA for the CDR3 is TGTGCCAGCAGCTTAGCGCAGGGGATGACCTATAATTCACCCCTCCACTTT.

The chain employs TRBV29-1 and TRBJ1-1; 7 positions match TRBD1. This CDR3 spans 13 amino acids. J gave up 6 bases and V 3 bases, and 7 bases lay outside the gene matches. Germline V gene data show CDR1 as SQVTM and CDR2 as ANQGSEA. The CDR3 sequence is CSVETQGGPEAFF. The CDR3 bases are TGCAGCGTTGAGACCCAGGGGGGCCCTGAAGCTTTCTTT.

The CDR3: CASSPVGDYGYTF. The DNA for the CDR3 is TGTGCCAGCTCACCAGTGGGCGACTATGGCTACACCTTC. The rearrangement links TRBV18 to TRBJ1-2; D call uncertain. The CDR3 has 13 amino acids. Looked up from germline, CDR1 is KGHSH and CDR2 is LQKENI. The V gene lost 2 bases and the J gene lost 3 bases, with 7 bases spanning the gap.

The genes are TRBV4-1 and TRBJ2-1; 8 bases align to TRBD2. Germline CDR1 and CDR2: MGHRA and YSYEKL. The junction had 12 bases not matched to a gene; V was cut back by 3 bases and J by 5 bases. The CDR3 consists of 17 residues. The CDR3 DNA reads as TGCGCCAGCAGCCAGGGGGAGAGTAGCGGGGCCAACAATGAGCAGTTCTTC. It specifies CASSQGESSGANNEQFF.

The chain links TRBV7-2 to TRBJ2-3; 8 bases line up with TRBD1. V shed 1 base, J shed 5 bases, and the junction held 8 bases outside the gene matches. Germline loops: CDR1 SGHTA, CDR2 FQGNSA. The CDR3 runs to 16 residues. This CDR3 reads CASSLVGGQGIDTQYF. CDR3 nucleotides: TGTGCCAGCAGCTTAGTGGGCGGACAGGGAATAGATACGCAGTATTTT. The variable domain in full, completed from reference TRBV7-2 and TRBJ2-3, reads GAGVSQSPSNKVTEKGKDVELRCDPISGHTALYWYRQSLGQGLEFLIYFQGNSAPDKSGLPSDRFSAERTGGSVSTLTIQRTQQEDSAVYLCASSLVGGQGIDTQYFGPGTRLTVL.

This clone was counted only a few times. This chain links TRBV28 with TRBJ1-1; the D gene is possibly TRBD1 (5 bases). Germline V gene lookup returns CDR1 MDHEN and CDR2 SYDVKM. V dropped 5 bases and J dropped 7 bases, with 17 bases sitting between them. The CDR3 spans 14 residues. The CDR3, as DNA: TGTGCCAGCAGTCCCGGGTCGGCAACAGGTGAAGCTTTCTTT. It is translated as CASSPGSATGEAFF.

V and J are TRBV18 and TRBJ2-1; D remains ambiguous. The CDR3 has 12 residues. The V gene's germline CDR1 is KGHSH and CDR2 LQKENI. Deletions cut 0 bases from V and 9 bases from J, with 6 bases between. CDR3 sequence (DNA): TGTGCCAGCTCACCACCTCCGGGTGAGCAGTTCTTC. This sequence encodes CASSPPPGEQFF.

This chain connects TRBV7-2 to TRBJ2-6, with 9 bases identical to TRBD2. Looked up from germline, CDR1 is SGHTA and CDR2 is FQGNSA. The CDR3 is 18 residues long. V trimming: 0 bases; J trimming: 4 bases; junction bases outside the gene matches: 7. The CDR3 region has the DNA TGTGCCAGCAGCTTAGCAGGCCTAGCGGGACTGGGGGCCAACGTCCTGACTTTC. Translating it yields CASSLAGLAGLGANVLTF.

The V and J genes are TRBV5-8 and TRBJ1-5, with a possible D match to TRBD1 (6 bases). V was trimmed by 2 bases and J by 4 bases, leaving 13 bases between them. Germline V CDR1 and CDR2: SGHTS, YDEGEE. The CDR3 is made up of 15 amino acids. The CDR3 DNA follows: TGTGCCAGCAGCTTAGGTAACAGGGTTAATCAGCCCCAGCATTTT. Amino acids: CASSLGNRVNQPQHF.

The chain combines TRBV6-5 with TRBJ2-2; 9 bases align to TRBD1. Germline assignment: CDR1 MNHEY and CDR2 SVGAGI. This CDR3 is built from 16 residues. The junction had 5 bases not matched to a gene; V was cut back by 3 bases and J by 3 bases. CDR3 sequence reads: CASSYLGQGHTGELFF. The CDR3 region has the DNA TGTGCCAGCAGTTATTTGGGACAGGGCCACACCGGGGAGCTGTTTTTT.

V gene TRBV27 combines with J gene TRBJ2-6; D perhaps matches TRBD1 (6 bases). Germline values: CDR1 MNHEY, CDR2 SMNVEV (reference sequence). CDR3 length equals 15 residues. The V end was cut by 3 bases, the J end by 2 bases, with 8 bases between. CDR3 in amino acids: CASSFRQAGANVLTF. Here the CDR3 DNA reads TGTGCCAGCAGTTTCAGACAGGCTGGGGCCAACGTCCTGACTTTC.

This clone turned up a few times. J is TRBJ2-3 and V is TRBV5-6; TRBD2 agrees at 7 bases. J gave up 4 bases and V 8 bases, and 13 bases lay outside the gene matches. Germline loops: CDR1 SGHDT, CDR2 YYEEEE. There are 15 residues in the CDR3. CDR3 region: CARPRDDGGADTQYF. The CDR3 DNA is TGTGCCAGACCGAGGGATGATGGGGGGGCAGATACGCAGTATTTT.

V usage is TRBV19 and J usage is TRBJ1-4; D gene unclear. Between the trimmed V and J ends, which lost 2 bases and 2 bases, there was a span of 12 bases. Germline V CDR1 and CDR2: LNHDA, SQIVND (reference sequence). The CDR3 loop spans 16 amino acids. The CDR3 loop is CASSILGGQTNEKLFF. The CDR3 nucleotides are TGTGCCAGTAGTATATTAGGCGGGCAGACTAATGAAAAACTGTTTTTT.

The J gene is TRBJ1-1, the V gene TRBV5-8, with TRBD1 as a possible D gene (6 bases). V gave up 4 bases and J gave up 8 bases, with 18 bases separating them. The CDR3 extends over 14 amino acids. Germline assignment: CDR1 SGHTS and CDR2 YDEGEE. The CDR3 reads CASSTQQGADEAFF. The CDR3 coding sequence is TGTGCCAGCAGCACTCAACAGGGAGCGGACGAAGCTTTCTTT.

This clone was seen only a few times. The germline gene is not matched at one end of the junction; a read error may be the cause. The V call is TRBV7-9, the J call TRBJ1-5; no definite D call. The CDR3 has 12 amino acids. CDR1 is SEHNR, CDR2 FQNEAQ, per germline (reference sequence). DNA of the CDR3: TGTTCCAGCAGCTCCGACCTCGGGGCCCAGCATTTT. This gives the protein CSSSSDLGAQHF.

The chain has TRBV10-2 and TRBJ1-2, with D unresolved. Trimming removed 0 bases from V and 4 bases from J, with 15 bases in between. The germline CDR1 and CDR2 sequences are WSHSY and SAAADI. The CDR3 is made up of 16 amino acids. CDR3 sequence: CASSESNRRGIYGYTF. The CDR3 coding sequence is TGCGCCAGCAGTGAGTCGAATCGGCGGGGAATCTATGGCTACACCTTC.

The chain recombines TRBV5-4 with TRBJ1-1; D might be TRBD1 (6 bases). The CDR3 runs 13 residues. V lost 6 bases to trimming and J lost 6 bases, with 15 bases between them. Germline V gene lookup returns CDR1 SGHNT and CDR2 YYREEE (reference sequence). As DNA, the CDR3 is TGTGCCAGCACCAGGAACAGGGCGGCTGAAGCTTTCTTT. Its translation: CASTRNRAAEAFF.

The J gene is TRBJ2-5, the V gene TRBV25-1; TRBD1 aligns across 11 bases. Trimming cost V 8 bases and J 6 bases; bases outside gene matches: 11. Per germline, CDR1 MGHDK and CDR2 SYGVNS. The length of the CDR3 is 15 residues. CDR3 nucleotide sequence: TGTGCCAGCGAACCCGGGACAGGGGGGTGGAAGACCCAGTACTTC. As protein: CASEPGTGGWKTQYF.

The genes are TRBV19 and TRBJ2-3, with a possible D match to TRBD2 (6 bases). V was pared by 5 bases and J by 2 bases, with 20 bases between. This CDR3 spans 17 amino acids. Germline lookup yields CDR1 LNHDA and CDR2 SQIVND (reference sequence). The DNA of the CDR3 is TGTGCCAGTAGTGCGGGGCGCAGTCAGCGCCACACAGATACGCAGTATTTT. It yields the protein CASSAGRSQRHTDTQYF.

This rearrangement joins TRBV2 to TRBJ2-2, with 11 bases lining up with TRBD2. CDR3 length: 14 amino acids. Germline CDR1 and CDR2: SNHLY and FYNNEI. Trimming took 6 bases from V and 7 from J; bases not matched to a gene: 4. CDR3 sequence reads: CASRLAGGFGELFF. The CDR3 nucleotides read TGTGCCAGCAGGCTAGCGGGAGGTTTCGGGGAGCTGTTTTTT.

The DNA for the CDR3 is TGTGCCAGCAGGGTTTCTAGCGGGTCATACAATGAGCAGTTCTTC. The encoded protein is CASRVSSGSYNEQFF. V gene TRBV6-6 combines with J gene TRBJ2-1, with 8 bases that match TRBD2. The CDR3 contains 15 residues. The germline gives CDR1 MNHNY, CDR2 SVGAGI (reference sequence). The trim removed 6 bases at V and 4 bases at J, leaving 8 bases unmatched.

The rearrangement uses TRBV10-1 and TRBJ1-1; TRBD1 matches at 9 bases. The CDR3 is 15 residues long. V lost 5 bases, J lost 1 base, and 5 bases stayed unmatched. Germline CDR1 reads WNHNN; CDR2 reads SYGVQD (reference sequence). Here the CDR3 reads CASSPRTGENTEAFF. In nucleotides, the CDR3 is TGCGCCAGCAGTCCCCGGACAGGGGAGAACACTGAAGCTTTCTTT.

V gene TRBV9 combines with J gene TRBJ2-7; TRBD2 aligns across 11 bases. The ends lost 0 bases at V and 7 bases at J; junction bases unmatched: 3. The CDR3 has 14 amino acids. The germline V gene encodes CDR1 SGDLS and CDR2 YYNGEE. The CDR3 sequence: CASSVGLAGGEQYF. The DNA for the CDR3 is TGTGCCAGCAGCGTAGGTCTAGCGGGAGGAGAGCAGTACTTC.

V and J are TRBV19 and TRBJ2-7, with 7 bases fitting TRBD2. The CDR3 spans 15 residues. Germline CDR1 and CDR2: LNHDA and SQIVND (reference sequence). J lost 2 bases, V lost 1 base, and 5 bases had no gene match. CDR3: CASSIGPGGPYEQYF. Written as DNA, the CDR3 is TGTGCCAGTAGTATAGGCCCGGGGGGACCCTACGAGCAGTACTTC.

This chain joins TRBV4-3 and TRBJ1-2, with 8 nucleotides matching TRBD1. V trimming: 1 base; J trimming: 4 bases; junction bases outside the gene matches: 5. Germline V gene lookup returns CDR1 LGHNA and CDR2 YSLEER. The CDR3 totals 15 residues. CDR3 DNA: TGCGCCAGCAGCCAAGGGACAGGGCAGTCCTATGGCTACACCTTC. It is translated as CASSQGTGQSYGYTF.

The gene calls are TRBV27 and TRBJ1-1; D is undetermined. The CDR3 has 14 residues. The V and J ends lost 6 bases and 1 base respectively, with 12 bases between them. Looked up from germline, CDR1 is MNHEY and CDR2 is SMNVEV (reference sequence). The CDR3 spells CASRGWTGNTEAFF. Here the CDR3 DNA reads TGTGCCAGCAGGGGGTGGACTGGGAACACTGAAGCTTTCTTT.

The chain couples TRBV6-5 to TRBJ2-1; 16 bases fit TRBD2. The junction had 5 bases not matched to a gene; V was cut back by 0 bases and J by 15 bases. Germline assignment: CDR1 MNHEY and CDR2 SVGAGI. The CDR3 is made up of 15 amino acids. CDR3 protein: CASSYSTGLAGGLFF. The DNA for the CDR3 is TGTGCCAGCAGTTACTCGACGGGACTAGCGGGGGGGTTGTTCTTC.

The chain links TRBV5-1 to TRBJ1-1; D unresolved. With 0 bases removed from V and 0 bases from J, the gap between germline ends came to 9 bases. The germline V gene encodes CDR1 SGHRS and CDR2 YFSETQ. The CDR3 spans 15 residues. The CDR3 is CASSLGISMNTEAFF. CDR3 bases: TGCGCCAGCAGCTTGGGTATTAGTATGAACACTGAAGCTTTCTTT.

The sample holds a few counts of this clone. The genes are TRBV5-1 and TRBJ2-1, with D possibly matching TRBD2 (6 bases). Trimming cost V 4 bases and J 0 bases, with 14 bases left between them. This CDR3 has 16 residues. Germline loops: CDR1 SGHRS, CDR2 YFSETQ. The CDR3 reads CASSRISGGSYNEQFF. DNA of the CDR3: TGCGCCAGCAGCAGAATTAGCGGAGGCTCCTACAATGAGCAGTTCTTC.

The chain couples TRBV7-6 to TRBJ2-1, with 8 bases aligning to TRBD2. With V trimmed by 5 bases and J by 8 bases, 11 bases remained unmatched. The CDR3 is 15 amino acids. The germline V gene has CDR1 SGHVS and CDR2 FNYEAQ. The CDR3 region is CASSALAGGIDEQFF. The CDR3, as DNA: TGTGCCAGCAGCGCCCTGGCGGGGGGCATCGATGAGCAGTTCTTC.

The chain employs TRBV5-4 and TRBJ2-3, with D possibly matching TRBD1 (6 bases). Germline CDR1 reads SGHNT; CDR2 reads YYREEE (reference sequence). This CDR3 contains 17 residues. Trimming stripped 4 bases from V and 6 bases from J, with 24 bases between. CDR3: CASSHKKGLTGRDTQYF. CDR3 DNA: TGTGCCAGCAGCCATAAAAAGGGGTTGACAGGAAGGGATACGCAGTATTTT.

V is TRBV6-1 and J is TRBJ2-1, with TRBD1 matching over 9 bases. The CDR3 covers 13 residues. CDR1 and CDR2 from the germline V gene are MNHNS and SASEGT. The J segment lost 7 bases and the V segment lost 6 bases, leaving 4 bases of the junction unmatched. The CDR3 region is CASRRTGANEQFF. The CDR3 DNA sequence: TGTGCCAGCAGGAGGACAGGGGCTAATGAGCAGTTCTTC.